This T cell receptor (beta chain) was recorded in a study of beta chain features in type 1 diabetes. The CDR3 totals 15 residues. V was pared by 5 bases and J by 0 bases, with 10 bases between. Germline values: CDR1 SNHLY, CDR2 FYNNEI. A remark on this clone: Antigen specificity is unknown.

Expressed TCRB transcripts were sequenced after all isolated RNA was converted to cDNA. Assay used: immunoSEQ multiplex PCR; TCRdb lists only in-frame clones, some missing. The sample lists nearly 250,000 clones; roughly an eighth were seen once. General observations from the study: HLA effects on TCRB rearrangement stayed unresolved here. There was a moderate but significant shortening of TCRB CDR3s in all four CD4+ subsets of Type 1 diabetes patients. The naive, central memory and Treg TCRB repertoires of patients appeared to be more similar to one another than those of healthy donors.

The receptor was derived from a woman aged 40 to 49 in good health. The V gene is TRBV2, the J gene TRBJ2-2; a weak D match, TRBD1 (5 bases). Sequenced sample: naive CD4+ T cells from blood. The CDR3 nucleotides are TGTGCCAGCAGTCCCAGGGCCACGAACACCGGGGAGCTGTTTTTT. Its protein product is CASSPRATNTGELFF.